This is a list of T cell receptor beta chains from one sample in a study of CD8 T cells in Susac syndrome. TCRdb fed the immunoSEQ multiplex PCR reads into MiXCR, producing one record per CDR3 protein. The table has 120,000 or so distinct CDR3 sequences, approximately 96% seen once; the top ten hold roughly 0.13%. Sequenced: CD4+ T cells from PBMCs. These receptors all come from a human donor with Susac syndrome. The CDR3 runs from the conserved cysteine through the conserved F or W. A D gene is named only where the DNA matches it firmly. Rows may omit the clone size; those that give it use once, few, many or a size class.

CDR3 length: 13; D gene: NA; V gene: TRBV5-1; clone size: NA; J gene: TRBJ1-5; CDR3 protein: CASSPESNQPQHF; CDR3 DNA: TGCGCCAGCAGCCCTGAGAGTAATCAGCCCCAGCATTTT
CDR3 length: 16; D gene: TRBD2; V gene: TRBV18; clone size: NA; J gene: TRBJ2-1; CDR3 protein: CASSELAAVSYNEQFF; CDR3 DNA: TGTGCCAGCTCGGAACTAGCGGCCGTATCCTACAATGAGCAGTTCTTC
CDR3 length: 14; D gene: NA; V gene: TRBV27; clone size: NA; J gene: TRBJ1-2; CDR3 protein: CASNSQGKGYGYTF; CDR3 DNA: TGTGCCAGCAACTCACAGGGTAAAGGCTATGGCTACACCTTC
CDR3 length: 16; D gene: TRBD2; V gene: TRBV20-1; clone size: NA; J gene: TRBJ2-7; CDR3 protein: CSARPTRREVSYEQYF; CDR3 DNA: TGCAGTGCTAGACCTACCCGGCGGGAGGTCTCCTACGAGCAGTACTTC
CDR3 length: 13; D gene: NA; V gene: TRBV14; clone size: NA; J gene: TRBJ2-1; CDR3 protein: CASSQDLSPGQFF; CDR3 DNA: TGTGCCAGCAGCCAAGATCTGTCGCCCGGCCAGTTCTTC
CDR3 length: 15; D gene: NA; V gene: TRBV20-1; clone size: NA; J gene: TRBJ1-5; CDR3 protein: CSAREGVQFHQPQHF; CDR3 DNA: TGCAGTGCTAGAGAAGGGGTACAGTTCCATCAGCCCCAGCATTTT
CDR3 length: 14; D gene: TRBD1; V gene: TRBV4-2; clone size: NA; J gene: TRBJ1-1; CDR3 protein: CASSQEQGPTEAFF; CDR3 DNA: TGTGCCAGCAGCCAGGAACAGGGGCCCACTGAAGCTTTCTTT
CDR3 length: 13; D gene: NA; V gene: TRBV7-2; clone size: few; J gene: TRBJ1-2; CDR3 protein: CASSLNFNYGYTF; CDR3 DNA: TGTGCCAGCAGTCTTAACTTCAACTATGGCTACACCTTC
CDR3 length: 12; D gene: NA; V gene: TRBV28; clone size: NA; J gene: TRBJ2-5; CDR3 protein: CASSSRPKTQYF; CDR3 DNA: TGTGCCAGCAGTTCCCGGCCCAAGACCCAGTACTTC
CDR3 length: 16; D gene: NA; V gene: TRBV20-1; clone size: NA; J gene: TRBJ2-1; CDR3 protein: CSARDPSASSYNEQFF; CDR3 DNA: TGCAGTGCTAGAGACCCTAGCGCCAGCTCCTACAATGAGCAGTTCTTC
CDR3 length: 15; D gene: TRBD2; V gene: TRBV19; clone size: once; J gene: TRBJ2-2; CDR3 protein: CASRVLAGAPGELFF; CDR3 DNA: TGTGCCAGTAGGGTTCTAGCGGGAGCCCCCGGGGAGCTGTTTTTT
CDR3 length: 14; D gene: NA; V gene: TRBV18; clone size: once; J gene: TRBJ2-3; CDR3 protein: CASSPRLEVDTQYF; CDR3 DNA: TGTGCCAGCTCACCCCGACTAGAGGTAGATACGCAGTATTTT
CDR3 length: 15; D gene: TRBD2; V gene: TRBV5-1; clone size: NA; J gene: TRBJ2-7; CDR3 protein: CASSQGTSGYYEQYF; CDR3 DNA: TGCGCCAGCAGCCAAGGGACTAGCGGATACTACGAGCAGTACTTC
CDR3 length: 16; D gene: NA; V gene: TRBV3-1; clone size: NA; J gene: TRBJ2-7; CDR3 protein: CASSQAPGGTTYEQYF; CDR3 DNA: TGTGCCAGCAGCCAAGCACCGGGGGGCACTACCTACGAGCAGTACTTC
CDR3 length: 13; D gene: NA; V gene: TRBV28; clone size: NA; J gene: TRBJ1-5; CDR3 protein: CASSWGSNQPQHF; CDR3 DNA: TGTGCCAGCAGTTGGGGTAGCAATCAGCCCCAGCATTTT
CDR3 length: 15; D gene: NA; V gene: TRBV29-1; clone size: NA; J gene: TRBJ2-7; CDR3 protein: CSVEDRRASRYEQYF; CDR3 DNA: TGCAGCGTTGAAGATCGCAGGGCCTCTCGCTACGAGCAGTACTTC
CDR3 length: 15; D gene: NA; V gene: TRBV5-6; clone size: NA; J gene: TRBJ2-5; CDR3 protein: CASSLWDALQETQYF; CDR3 DNA: TGTGCCAGCAGCTTGTGGGACGCACTACAAGAGACCCAGTACTTC
CDR3 length: 16; D gene: NA; V gene: TRBV24-1; clone size: NA; J gene: TRBJ2-5; CDR3 protein: CATSDRKTGGIETQYF; CDR3 DNA: TGTGCCACCAGTGACCGGAAGACTGGGGGGATAGAGACCCAGTACTTC
CDR3 length: 14; D gene: NA; V gene: TRBV2; clone size: NA; J gene: TRBJ2-1; CDR3 protein: CASSDLGRYNEQFF; CDR3 DNA: TGTGCCAGCAGTGATCTAGGGCGATACAATGAGCAGTTCTTC
CDR3 length: 14; D gene: NA; V gene: TRBV18; clone size: NA; J gene: TRBJ1-4; CDR3 protein: CASSPRTANEKLFF; CDR3 DNA: TGTGCCAGCTCACCGCGGACAGCTAATGAAAAACTGTTTTTT
CDR3 length: 13; D gene: NA; V gene: TRBV20-1; clone size: NA; J gene: TRBJ1-5; CDR3 protein: CSARDSYNQPQHF; CDR3 DNA: TGCAGTGCTAGAGACAGCTACAATCAGCCCCAGCATTTT
CDR3 length: 15; D gene: TRBD1; V gene: TRBV2; clone size: NA; J gene: TRBJ1-5; CDR3 protein: CASSEVTGTSQPQHF; CDR3 DNA: TGTGCCAGCAGTGAAGTGACAGGGACGAGTCAGCCCCAGCATTTT
CDR3 length: 11; D gene: NA; V gene: TRBV18; clone size: NA; J gene: TRBJ1-2; CDR3 protein: CASSQTGGYTF; CDR3 DNA: TGTGCCAGCTCACAAACTGGTGGCTACACCTTC
CDR3 length: 12; D gene: TRBD1; V gene: TRBV20-1; clone size: NA; J gene: TRBJ1-4; CDR3 protein: CSAPGTAAKLFF; CDR3 DNA: TGCAGTGCCCCTGGGACAGCCGCGAAACTGTTTTTT
CDR3 length: 14; D gene: TRBD2; V gene: TRBV7-9; clone size: NA; J gene: TRBJ2-4; CDR3 protein: CASSASGKANIQYF; CDR3 DNA: TGTGCCAGCAGCGCTAGCGGGAAGGCAAACATTCAGTACTTC
CDR3 length: 18; D gene: NA; V gene: TRBV7-2; clone size: once; J gene: TRBJ2-2; CDR3 protein: CASSFFFMRDRGTGELFF; CDR3 DNA: TGTGCCAGCAGCTTTTTCTTTATGCGGGACCGGGGCACCGGGGAGCTGTTTTTT
CDR3 length: 12; D gene: TRBD1; V gene: TRBV30; clone size: NA; J gene: TRBJ2-1; CDR3 protein: CACSQGAGEQFF; CDR3 DNA: TGTGCCTGTTCACAGGGGGCGGGTGAGCAGTTCTTC
CDR3 length: 14; D gene: NA; V gene: TRBV12-3/TRBV12-4; clone size: NA; J gene: TRBJ2-3; CDR3 protein: CASTPGGMADTQYF; CDR3 DNA: TGTGCCAGCACCCCCGGGGGAATGGCAGATACGCAGTATTTT
CDR3 length: 16; D gene: NA; V gene: TRBV5-4; clone size: once; J gene: TRBJ2-2; CDR3 protein: CASSLPMGQGTGELFF; CDR3 DNA: TGTGCCAGCAGCTTGCCAATGGGACAAGGAACCGGGGAGCTGTTTTTT
CDR3 length: 16; D gene: NA; V gene: TRBV19; clone size: NA; J gene: TRBJ1-2; CDR3 protein: CASSNMGGTSNYGYTF; CDR3 DNA: TGTGCCAGTAGTAACATGGGGGGGACTTCTAACTATGGCTACACCTTC
CDR3 length: 12; D gene: NA; V gene: TRBV20-1; clone size: NA; J gene: TRBJ1-5; CDR3 protein: CSARDRNQPQHF; CDR3 DNA: TGCAGTGCTAGAGATCGTAATCAGCCCCAGCATTTT
CDR3 length: 14; D gene: NA; V gene: TRBV15; clone size: NA; J gene: TRBJ2-3; CDR3 protein: CATARGPGADTQYF; CDR3 DNA: TGTGCCACGGCTAGGGGTCCAGGGGCAGATACGCAGTATTTT
CDR3 length: 15; D gene: NA; V gene: TRBV15; clone size: NA; J gene: TRBJ2-5; CDR3 protein: CATSRGGLRQETQYF; CDR3 DNA: TGTGCCACCAGCAGAGGGGGTCTGCGACAAGAGACCCAGTACTTC
CDR3 length: 13; D gene: NA; V gene: TRBV20-1; clone size: once; J gene: TRBJ2-7; CDR3 protein: CSGRPGVSYEQYF; CDR3 DNA: TGCAGTGGGCGTCCGGGAGTCTCCTACGAGCAGTACTTC
CDR3 length: 14; D gene: TRBD2; V gene: TRBV12-3/TRBV12-4; clone size: NA; J gene: TRBJ2-7; CDR3 protein: CASNPSGSRNEQYF; CDR3 DNA: TGTGCCAGCAACCCTAGCGGGAGTCGGAACGAGCAGTACTTC
CDR3 length: 13; D gene: NA; V gene: TRBV10-3; clone size: NA; J gene: TRBJ1-2; CDR3 protein: CAISVDEAYGYTF; CDR3 DNA: TGTGCCATCAGTGTGGACGAAGCCTATGGCTACACCTTC
CDR3 length: 12; D gene: TRBD1; V gene: TRBV24-1; clone size: NA; J gene: TRBJ2-1; CDR3 protein: CATSDRTGVMFF; CDR3 DNA: TGTGCCACCAGTGACCGTACAGGGGTGATGTTCTTC
CDR3 length: 12; D gene: NA; V gene: TRBV7-9; clone size: NA; J gene: TRBJ1-1; CDR3 protein: CASSQEDRPAFF; CDR3 DNA: TGTGCCAGCAGCCAAGAAGACCGACCGGCTTTCTTT
CDR3 length: 13; D gene: NA; V gene: TRBV12-3/TRBV12-4; clone size: NA; J gene: TRBJ1-1; CDR3 protein: CASSPSGAGEAFF; CDR3 DNA: TGTGCCAGCAGCCCCTCCGGGGCTGGTGAGGCTTTCTTT
CDR3 length: 13; D gene: NA; V gene: TRBV20-1; clone size: NA; J gene: TRBJ1-2; CDR3 protein: CSARESISPGYSF; CDR3 DNA: TGCAGTGCTAGAGAGAGTATTTCCCCTGGCTACTCCTTC
CDR3 length: 16; D gene: TRBD1; V gene: TRBV2; clone size: NA; J gene: TRBJ2-1; CDR3 protein: CASSGKQGTPYNEQFF; CDR3 DNA: TGTGCCAGCAGTGGAAAACAGGGGACCCCGTACAATGAGCAGTTCTTC
CDR3 length: 15; D gene: TRBD1; V gene: TRBV12-3/TRBV12-4; clone size: NA; J gene: TRBJ1-2; CDR3 protein: CASTVRDRVNYGYTF; CDR3 DNA: TGTGCCAGCACTGTCCGGGACAGGGTTAACTATGGCTACACCTTC
CDR3 length: 15; D gene: NA; V gene: TRBV28; clone size: NA; J gene: TRBJ1-5; CDR3 protein: CASSPQAYSNQPQHF; CDR3 DNA: TGTGCCAGCAGTCCCCAGGCTTATAGCAATCAGCCCCAGCATTTT
CDR3 length: 15; D gene: NA; V gene: TRBV29-1; clone size: once; J gene: TRBJ2-3; CDR3 protein: CSVSGRESSTDTQYF; CDR3 DNA: TGCAGCGTATCAGGGCGAGAATCTAGCACAGATACGCAGTATTTT
CDR3 length: 11; D gene: NA; V gene: TRBV12-3/TRBV12-4; clone size: NA; J gene: TRBJ2-3; CDR3 protein: CASSLTDTQYF; CDR3 DNA: TGTGCCAGCAGTTTGACAGATACGCAGTATTTT
CDR3 length: 11; D gene: NA; V gene: TRBV30; clone size: NA; J gene: TRBJ2-7; CDR3 protein: CAWKFVHEQYF; CDR3 DNA: TGTGCCTGGAAATTCGTCCACGAGCAGTACTTC
CDR3 length: 14; D gene: NA; V gene: TRBV20-1; clone size: NA; J gene: TRBJ1-4; CDR3 protein: CSAREGTWSEKLFF; CDR3 DNA: TGCAGTGCTAGAGAGGGCACCTGGAGTGAAAAACTGTTTTTT
CDR3 length: 14; D gene: NA; V gene: TRBV30; clone size: NA; J gene: TRBJ2-7; CDR3 protein: CAWSPRGRTYEQYF; CDR3 DNA: TGTGCCTGGAGTCCCCGGGGCAGGACCTACGAGCAGTACTTC
CDR3 length: 15; D gene: TRBD2; V gene: TRBV5-6; clone size: NA; J gene: TRBJ2-2; CDR3 protein: CASSLGTSDTGELFF; CDR3 DNA: TGTGCCAGCAGCCTAGGGACTAGCGACACCGGGGAGCTGTTTTTT
CDR3 length: 15; D gene: NA; V gene: TRBV3-1; clone size: NA; J gene: TRBJ2-7; CDR3 protein: CASSQDQTGPYEQYF; CDR3 DNA: TGTGCCAGCAGCCAAGACCAAACAGGCCCCTACGAGCAGTACTTC
CDR3 length: 18; D gene: NA; V gene: TRBV7-9; clone size: NA; J gene: TRBJ1-2; CDR3 protein: CASSSKSRDPWAGYGYTF; CDR3 DNA: TGTGCCAGCAGCTCAAAGAGTAGGGACCCCTGGGCCGGCTATGGCTACACCTTC
CDR3 length: 14; D gene: NA; V gene: TRBV3-1; clone size: few; J gene: TRBJ2-6; CDR3 protein: CASSQQGGANVLTF; CDR3 DNA: TGTGCCAGCAGCCAACAGGGTGGGGCCAACGTCCTGACTTTC
CDR3 length: 15; D gene: TRBD1; V gene: TRBV18; clone size: few; J gene: TRBJ1-1; CDR3 protein: CASSPQGGMNTEAFF; CDR3 DNA: TGTGCCAGCTCACCCCAAGGGGGCATGAACACTGAAGCTTTCTTT